These 28 T cell receptor beta chains share one sample of origin, sequenced in a study of cytomegalovirus exposure and HLA in healthy donors. Vbeta (60) and Jbeta (13) primers were used in the PCR. The table came from immunoSEQ multiplex PCR; TCRdb's copy has only in-frame clones and leaves some out. The table records 120,000 or so clones, 80% of them present only once. Specimen: PBMCs. Receptor source: a man aged 25-40 years in good health and CMV-seronegative.

The count of this clone is one. The V call is TRBV10-3, the J call TRBJ1-5; D is possibly TRBD1 (5 bases). Germline V lookup: CDR1 ENHRY, CDR2 SYGVKD. With 11 bases removed from V and 3 bases from J, the gap between germline ends came to 14 bases. This CDR3 comprises 13 residues. CDR3 bases: TGTGCCGGCTCAGCAGGGCCCAATCAGCCCCAGCATTTT. Its protein product is CAGSAGPNQPQHF.

The DNA for the CDR3 is TGCGCCAGCAGCCTTTGGGACAGGGGTGCCGGGGAGCTGTTTTTT. Encoded protein: CASSLWDRGAGELFF. The V gene is TRBV4-1, the J gene TRBJ2-2; 10 bases fit TRBD1. The CDR3 consists of 15 residues. Germline-derived CDR1 and CDR2 are MGHRA and YSYEKL. V lost 4 bases and J lost 6; bases outside the gene matches: 5.

This clone came up once. At one boundary the junction diverges from the germline segment, which might be a read error. The chain combines TRBV6-5 with TRBJ1-2; TRBD1 might be the D (5 bases). This CDR3 region has 13 residues. Germline CDR1 and CDR2: MNHEY and SVGAGI. CDR3 coding DNA: TGTGCCAGCAGTTACTCGTCGACAAGGGGTATCTCCTTC. Its protein product is CASSYSSTRGISF.

The V call is TRBV7-9, the J call TRBJ1-2, with 9 bases fitting TRBD1. Germline-derived CDR1 and CDR2 are SEHNR and FQNEAQ (reference sequence). The CDR3 runs 14 residues. Trimming removed 7 bases from V and 3 bases from J; junction bases left unmatched: 6. This CDR3 is CASIPGQGDYGYTF. In DNA, the CDR3 is TGTGCCAGCATCCCGGGACAGGGCGACTATGGCTACACCTTC.

This chain joins TRBV27 and TRBJ2-7; 9 bases are shared with TRBD1. J was trimmed by 3 bases and V by 4 bases; bases with no gene match: 7. Germline CDR1 and CDR2: MNHEY and SMNVEV (reference sequence). There are 15 residues in the CDR3. The CDR3 region is CASSSRTGAIYEQYF. The DNA of the CDR3 is TGTGCCAGCAGTTCTAGGACAGGGGCAATCTACGAGCAGTACTTC.

The rearrangement joins TRBV18 to TRBJ2-1; 12 nucleotides match TRBD2. The ends lost 0 bases at V and 7 bases at J; junction bases unmatched: 4. Germline V gives CDR1 KGHSH, CDR2 LQKENI. This CDR3 is built from 16 residues. Written as DNA, the CDR3 is TGTGCCAGCTCACCACCGGGACTAGCGGGTCCAAATGAGCAGTTCTTC. Its translation is CASSPPGLAGPNEQFF.

V usage is TRBV2 and J usage is TRBJ2-2; possible D gene TRBD1, 6 bases. The CDR3 extends over 17 amino acids. The germline V gene encodes CDR1 SNHLY and CDR2 FYNNEI. V lost 0 bases and J lost 6, with 17 bases in between. The CDR3 here is CASSEAGTGKVSGELFF. The CDR3 nucleotides read TGTGCCAGCAGTGAAGCAGGCACAGGGAAAGTGTCCGGGGAGCTGTTTTTT.

This chain's CDR3 is CARTSGSAFLDTQYF. The CDR3 coding sequence is TGTGCCCGGACTAGCGGGAGCGCATTCCTAGATACGCAGTATTTT. This rearrangement joins TRBV30 to TRBJ2-3; 13 nucleotides align to TRBD2. Trimming cost V 8 bases and J 5 bases; bases outside gene matches: 10. Germline V gives CDR1 GTSNPN, CDR2 SVGIG (reference sequence). The CDR3 contains 15 residues.

The chain joins TRBV25-1 to TRBJ1-2, with TRBD1 matching over 7 bases. This CDR3 has 14 amino acids. The trim removed 6 bases at V and 3 bases at J, leaving 7 bases unmatched. Germline V gives CDR1 MGHDK, CDR2 SYGVNS. The CDR3 loop reads CASSSRGNDYGYTF. DNA for the CDR3: TGTGCCAGCAGCAGCAGGGGGAACGACTATGGCTACACCTTC.

The V and J genes are TRBV18 and TRBJ1-2; 10 bases line up with TRBD1. The trim removed 1 base at V and 4 bases at J, leaving 6 bases unmatched. The CDR3 is 16 amino acids. CDR1 KGHSH and CDR2 LQKENI come from the germline V gene. The CDR3 DNA reads as TGTGCCAGCTCACCACGCCGGGACAGGGGCTTCTATGGCTACACCTTC. Protein: CASSPRRDRGFYGYTF.

The J gene is TRBJ1-6, the V gene TRBV25-1; weak D call: TRBD1 (5 bases). Germline V gives CDR1 MGHDK, CDR2 SYGVNS. The CDR3 spans 13 residues. V dropped 7 bases and J dropped 5 bases, with 9 bases sitting between them. The CDR3: CASKQADNSPLHF. The CDR3 nucleotides read TGTGCCAGCAAACAGGCAGATAATTCACCCCTCCACTTT.

CDR3 sequence reads: CASSLSSYEQYF. In nucleotides, the CDR3 is TGTGCCAGCAGCCTGAGCTCCTACGAGCAGTACTTC. The chain employs TRBV7-2 and TRBJ2-7; D remains unclear. The CDR3 is made up of 12 amino acids. Germline V CDR1 and CDR2: SGHTA, FQGNSA. V lost 5 bases and J 0 bases, leaving 5 bases between the germline ends.

V and J are TRBV12-5 and TRBJ1-1; D unresolved. Looked up from germline, CDR1 is LGHNT and CDR2 is FRNRAP. Trimming took 0 bases from V and 4 from J, leaving 9 bases between them. This CDR3 is 14 amino acids long. The CDR3 bases are TGTGCTAGTGGTTTGGTACCGGAGTCCACTGAAGCTTTCTTT. Its protein is CASGLVPESTEAFF.

V gene TRBV9 combines with J gene TRBJ2-1; no definite D call. Trimming removed 2 bases from V and 0 bases from J, with 9 bases in between. Germline V CDR1 and CDR2: SGDLS, YYNGEE. The CDR3 has 15 amino acids. CDR3 region: CASSVDLFSYNEQFF. The CDR3 DNA reads as TGTGCCAGCAGCGTTGACTTGTTCTCCTACAATGAGCAGTTCTTC.

This clone was seen once. The chain is built from TRBV10-1 and TRBJ2-7, with TRBD2 matching over 9 bases. The length of the CDR3 is 15 residues. The germline CDR1 and CDR2 sequences are WNHNN and SYGVQD (reference sequence). Trimming at V came to 2 bases and at J to 5 bases, leaving 7 bases not matched to a gene. The CDR3 loop is CASSESSGSFHEQYF. CDR3 DNA sequence: TGCGCCAGCAGTGAGAGTAGCGGGAGTTTTCACGAGCAGTACTTC.

CDR3 coding DNA: TGTGCCAGCTCTGCACAGGGCAGCACAGATACGCAGTATTTT. Its protein product is CASSAQGSTDTQYF. The chain couples TRBV18 to TRBJ2-3; D may be TRBD1 (6 bases). The germline V gene has CDR1 KGHSH and CDR2 LQKENI. This CDR3 contains 14 residues. Trimming left V 6 bases short and J 0 bases short, with 10 bases between.

This clone has just a few counts. The chain has TRBV4-1 and TRBJ1-5; TRBD1 aligns across 8 bases. Germline V gene sequence: CDR1 MGHRA, CDR2 YSYEKL. Trimming removed 1 base from V and 7 bases from J; junction bases left unmatched: 3. This CDR3 contains 14 residues. The CDR3 bases are TGCGCCAGCAGCCAAGGAGCAGGGGGCCAGCCCCAGCATTTT. Protein sequence: CASSQGAGGQPQHF.

The chain links TRBV11-3 to TRBJ2-1; D is perhaps TRBD2 (5 bases). The CDR3 length is 13 residues. Germline CDR1 and CDR2: SGHNT and YENEEA. V lost 7 bases to trimming and J lost 9 bases, with 16 bases between them. The DNA for the CDR3 is TGTGCCAGCACCCCCCTCGGGGTAGCTGAGCAGTTCTTC. Amino acids: CASTPLGVAEQFF.

J is TRBJ2-2 and V is TRBV27, with D possibly TRBD2 on 6 matching bases. This CDR3 has 14 amino acids. Germline CDR1 reads MNHEY; CDR2 reads SMNVEV (reference sequence). Trimming removed 5 bases from V and 5 bases from J, with 12 bases in between. This CDR3 reads CASSPGLTTGELFF. As DNA, the CDR3 is TGTGCCAGCAGTCCGGGACTTACAACCGGGGAGCTGTTTTTT.

This clone was observed a single time. This chain joins TRBV27 and TRBJ2-1; 7 bases are a match to TRBD2. J gave up 8 bases and V 3 bases, and 16 bases lay outside the gene matches. From germline, CDR1 is MNHEY and CDR2 SMNVEV (reference sequence). The CDR3 loop spans 17 amino acids. In DNA, the CDR3 is TGTGCCAGCAGTTTCAAATTGGTGGCTAGCGGTGGGGATGAGCAGTTCTTC. This codes for CASSFKLVASGGDEQFF.

The rearrangement uses TRBV6-1 and TRBJ1-5; perhaps TRBD1 as D (5 bases). This CDR3 is 17 amino acids long. Per germline, CDR1 MNHNS and CDR2 SASEGT. Deletions cut 1 base from V and 0 bases from J, with 13 bases between. The CDR3 coding sequence is TGTGCCAGCAGTGAAGAGCACAGGTTCTTTAGCAATCAGCCCCAGCATTTT. Translating it yields CASSEEHRFFSNQPQHF.

The chain recombines TRBV7-2 with TRBJ2-5, with 7 bases identical to TRBD1. After removal of 9 bases from V and 5 bases from J, the junction contained 12 bases not matched to a gene. The CDR3 has 14 amino acids. The germline gives CDR1 SGHTA, CDR2 FQGNSA. CDR3 in amino acids: CASRNARGGETQYF. Written as DNA, the CDR3 is TGTGCCAGTAGAAACGCCCGAGGGGGCGAGACCCAGTACTTC.

This sequence joins TRBV9 and TRBJ1-2; D possibly corresponds to TRBD1 (5 bases). Trimming took 0 bases from V and 5 from J, leaving 14 bases between them. This CDR3 is 15 amino acids long. Per germline, CDR1 SGDLS and CDR2 YYNGEE. The CDR3 sequence: CASSVDQSPGYGYTF. For the CDR3, the DNA is TGTGCCAGCAGCGTAGACCAGAGCCCAGGGTATGGCTACACCTTC.

This clone was picked up a small number of times. The chain carries TRBV6-5 and TRBJ2-3; 8 bases are a match to TRBD2. J was trimmed by 3 bases and V by 9 bases; bases with no gene match: 8. The CDR3 contains 14 residues. From germline, CDR1 is MNHEY and CDR2 SVGAGI. The CDR3 DNA sequence: TGTGCCAGTTCAAGCGGGAGTTGGACAGATACGCAGTATTTT. Encoded protein: CASSSGSWTDTQYF.

This clone was seen just once. J is TRBJ2-7 and V is TRBV11-3; tentatively, D is TRBD1 (5 bases). V shed 5 bases and J shed 3 bases, with 11 bases lying between them. Germline CDR1 reads SGHNT; CDR2 reads YENEEA. This CDR3 comprises 13 residues. CDR3 region: CASSPQAGYEQYF. CDR3 DNA: TGTGCCAGCAGCCCACAGGCTGGCTACGAGCAGTACTTC.

V usage is TRBV19 and J usage is TRBJ1-3; D gene ambiguous. The CDR3 spans 17 residues. Germline V lookup: CDR1 LNHDA, CDR2 SQIVND (reference sequence). V shed 5 bases and J shed 1 base, with 18 bases lying between them. The CDR3 loop is CASSPNEAAGSGNTIYF. CDR3 DNA: TGTGCCAGTAGTCCCAACGAGGCAGCTGGGTCTGGAAACACCATATATTTT.

The chain links TRBV27 to TRBJ2-3; D remains unclear. Trimming left V 4 bases short and J 4 bases short, with 6 bases between. Germline V gives CDR1 MNHEY, CDR2 SMNVEV (reference sequence). This CDR3 region has 12 residues. In nucleotides, the CDR3 is TGTGCCAGCAGTTCATTAGCAGATACGCAGTATTTT. Its translation is CASSSLADTQYF.

J is TRBJ2-1 and V is TRBV7-8; TRBD2 agrees at 12 bases. CDR1 and CDR2 (germline): SGHVS, FQNEAQ. V lost 3 bases and J lost 12; bases outside the gene matches: 15. The CDR3 covers 17 residues. CDR3 sequence reads: CASSFGLAGPLRKGQFF. The DNA of the CDR3 is TGTGCCAGCAGCTTCGGACTAGCGGGACCCCTTAGGAAAGGGCAGTTCTTC.